A selection of T cell receptor beta chains follows, all from one sample in a study of CD8+ T cells in alopecia areata. TCRdb keeps only in-frame clones here, not all; method: immunoSEQ multiplex PCR. The sample has fewer than 200,000 clones, about 54% seen once. This specimen was CD4+ T cells sorted from blood, taken at approximately week 60, from a patient treated with tofacitinib. All receptors derive from a human donor with alopecia areata. Both conserved end residues are part of each CDR3. Fields, in order: V gene, D gene, clone size, J gene, CDR3 DNA, CDR3 protein. The D gene is left open where the match is weak. Clone size is given for some rows only: seen once, a few or many times, or a class if the clone is expanded.

TRBV7-8	TRBD2	.	TRBJ2-5	TGTGCCAGCAGCCAAGTAGCGGGGGGAAAAGAGACCCAGTACTTC	CASSQVAGGKETQYF
TRBV30	.	.	TRBJ2-7	TGTGCCTGGGGCCGTACGGGGGAGCAGTACTTC	CAWGRTGEQYF
TRBV5-1	.	once	TRBJ1-5	TGCGCCAGCAGCGCTACAGGGCCTCGAGGGCCCCAGCATTTT	CASSATGPRGPQHF
TRBV2	.	.	TRBJ1-5	TGTGCCAGCAGTACCCGACAGCTTAATCAGCCCCAGCATTTT	CASSTRQLNQPQHF
TRBV7-2	TRBD2	.	TRBJ2-5	TGTGCCAGCAGCTTAGGGGGACTAGCGGGGCCCTTCCAAGAGACCCAGTACTTC	CASSLGGLAGPFQETQYF
TRBV9	TRBD2	few	TRBJ2-5	TGTGCCAGCAGCCCAGGGACTAGCGACCAAGAGACCCAGTACTTC	CASSPGTSDQETQYF
TRBV7-2	.	.	TRBJ1-6	TGTGCCAGCAGGTCCGGGACTCCTAATTCACCCCTCCACTTT	CASRSGTPNSPLHF
TRBV10-3	.	few	TRBJ2-3	TGTGCCATCAGTGAGTTTGGGCCCTCCGGCACAGATACGCAGTATTTT	CAISEFGPSGTDTQYF
TRBV10-3	.	.	TRBJ1-6	TGTGCCATCCGGCAGTCTAATTCACCCCTCCACTTT	CAIRQSNSPLHF
TRBV20-1	.	once	TRBJ2-5	TGCAGTGCAGGCCGGGAGACCCAGTACTTC	CSAGRETQYF
TRBV5-6	.	.	TRBJ2-4	TGTGCCAGCAGCTATACAGGGACAGCCAAAAACATTCAGTACTTC	CASSYTGTAKNIQYF
TRBV4-1	.	.	TRBJ2-3	TGCGCCAGCAGCCCCTTGGCAGGGGGCACAGATACGCAGTATTTT	CASSPLAGGTDTQYF
TRBV29-1	.	few	TRBJ1-1	TGCAGCGTTGCTGAGGGTTGGGACACTGAAGCTTTCTTT	CSVAEGWDTEAFF
TRBV2	.	.	TRBJ2-7	TGTGCCACCCATAGGGGGTCAAACTACGAGCAGTACTTC	CATHRGSNYEQYF
TRBV7-9	.	.	TRBJ1-5	TGTGCCAGCAGTGGAGGCCATAGCAATCAGCCCCAGCATTTT	CASSGGHSNQPQHF
TRBV2	.	.	TRBJ2-4	TGTGCCAGCAGTGAAAAGGGTGGTCCGTACTTC	CASSEKGGPYF
TRBV9	.	few	TRBJ2-5	TGTGCCAGCAGCGTAGGCGGCAGCGAGGGGACCCAGTACTTC	CASSVGGSEGTQYF
TRBV5-8	.	.	TRBJ2-4	TGTGCCAGCATCAGGAGAATAGCCAAAAACATTCAGTACTTC	CASIRRIAKNIQYF
TRBV6-5	TRBD1	.	TRBJ2-7	TGTGCCAGCGGTCGACAGGGGCCCTACGAGCAGTACTTC	CASGRQGPYEQYF
TRBV14	.	few	TRBJ1-1	TGTGCCAGCAGCCAAGAATTCACTGAAGCTTTCTTT	CASSQEFTEAFF
TRBV20-1	.	.	TRBJ2-1	TGCAGTGCTAGAGCAGGCAATGAGCAGTTCTTC	CSARAGNEQFF
TRBV25-1	TRBD1	few	TRBJ1-2	TGTGCCAGCAGTTTACGGGACAGGGCGCATGGCTACACCTTC	CASSLRDRAHGYTF
TRBV29-1	TRBD1	.	TRBJ1-1	TGCAGCGGCGGACAGGGGAACACTGAAGCTTTCTTT	CSGGQGNTEAFF
TRBV12-5	TRBD1	few	TRBJ2-7	TGTGCTAGTGGTTTGACCCCCGGGACAGAGATATACGAGCAGTACTTC	CASGLTPGTEIYEQYF
TRBV29-1	TRBD1	.	TRBJ2-7	TGCAGCGTCCAGGGGGCCCTCTCCTACGAGCAGTACTTC	CSVQGALSYEQYF
TRBV18	.	.	TRBJ1-1	TGTGCCAGCTCAGAGGGAACTGAAGCTTTCTTT	CASSEGTEAFF
TRBV29-1	TRBD1	once	TRBJ2-5	TGCAGCGTTGGAGGACAGGGGTTTGAGACCCAGTACTTC	CSVGGQGFETQYF
TRBV15	.	once	TRBJ1-1	TGTGCCACCAGCAGAGATCAGAACACTGAAGCTTTCTTT	CATSRDQNTEAFF
TRBV10-3	TRBD1	.	TRBJ2-5	TGTGCCATCAGCAAGGGGACAGACCAAGAGACCCAGTACTTC	CAISKGTDQETQYF
TRBV6-5	TRBD2	.	TRBJ2-7	TGTGCCAGCACCCGGGGGGGCTACGAGCAGTACTTC	CASTRGGYEQYF
TRBV25-1	.	once	TRBJ1-1	TGTGCCAGCATCGGGGGGGAAGCTTTCTTT	CASIGGEAFF
TRBV29-1	.	.	TRBJ1-1	TGCAGCGTGGGATCTCGGCTGAACACTGAAGCTTTCTTT	CSVGSRLNTEAFF
TRBV6-5	.	.	TRBJ1-2	TGTGCCAGCAGTTACGAGACGACAGGAATTTATGGCTACACCTTC	CASSYETTGIYGYTF
TRBV30	TRBD1	.	TRBJ1-1	TGTGCCTGGGGAACAGGGGGCGCAGAGGCTTTCTTT	CAWGTGGAEAFF
TRBV29-1	.	.	TRBJ2-2	TGCAGCGCCCAGCCACCGGCCGGGGAGCTGTTTTTT	CSAQPPAGELFF
TRBV5-1	.	.	TRBJ2-7	TGCGCCAGCAGCTTGGGGACAGATACCTACGAGCAGTACTTC	CASSLGTDTYEQYF
TRBV29-1	.	few	TRBJ2-1	TGCAGCGTTGAAGATAGGAAAGGGACCAATGAGCAGTTCTTC	CSVEDRKGTNEQFF
TRBV30	.	.	TRBJ2-5	TGTGCCTGGAGTGTCGGGGGTCAAGAGACCCAGTACTTC	CAWSVGGQETQYF
TRBV19	.	.	TRBJ2-1	TGTGCCAGTAGTAGGACAGAGGACAATGAGCAGTTCTTC	CASSRTEDNEQFF
TRBV15	TRBD1	.	TRBJ1-1	TGTGCCACCAAGCACCGGGACAGGGGGTGGAACACTGAAGCTTTCTTT	CATKHRDRGWNTEAFF
TRBV2	.	.	TRBJ1-2	TGTGCCTCCCACGGCGGTTTCTATGGCTACACCTTC	CASHGGFYGYTF
TRBV7-9	TRBD1	few	TRBJ1-2	TGTGCCAGCAGCGCCCTCCGGGACAGGGAAGATGGCTACACCTTC	CASSALRDREDGYTF
TRBV23-1	.	few	TRBJ2-1	TGCGCCAGCAGTCCGTGGGTTTCAACAGGGATGGGGGATGAGCAGTTCTTC	CASSPWVSTGMGDEQFF
TRBV19	TRBD1	few	TRBJ2-6	TGTGCCAGTAGCTTGACAGGGTTTGGGGCCAACGTCCTGACTTTC	CASSLTGFGANVLTF
TRBV29-1	TRBD1	.	TRBJ2-7	TGCAGCGTTGGGAACAGGGGATCCTACGAGCAGTACTTC	CSVGNRGSYEQYF
TRBV30	TRBD1	.	TRBJ1-2	TGTGCCTGGAGCGGAACGCCGGGACAGGGGCATGGCTACACCTTC	CAWSGTPGQGHGYTF
TRBV29-1	.	.	TRBJ1-1	TGCAGCGCTGGGGTTGGGCCCGATACTGAAGCTTTCTTT	CSAGVGPDTEAFF
TRBV11-1	TRBD2	.	TRBJ2-1	TGTGCCAGCAGCTCTACGTCCCGGGGGGGGTCACCCGATGAGCAGTTCTTC	CASSSTSRGGSPDEQFF
TRBV10-3	.	.	TRBJ1-2	TGTGCCACCAGAGAAGACGGACAGTTTGGCTACACCTTC	CATREDGQFGYTF
TRBV5-5	.	.	TRBJ1-6	TGTGCCAGCAGCTTGGGACAAAGGGGGAATTCACCCCTCCACTTT	CASSLGQRGNSPLHF
TRBV4-1	.	.	TRBJ2-5	TGCGCCAGCAGCCACGAAGGCCTGGTTAAGTACTTC	CASSHEGLVKYF
TRBV6-1	.	.	TRBJ1-1	TGTGCCAGCAGAGAGAAGGTGAACACTGAAGCTTTCTTT	CASREKVNTEAFF
TRBV6-1	.	.	TRBJ2-7	TGTGCCAGCAGGCTGGGCAGAGCCTACGAGCAGTACTTC	CASRLGRAYEQYF
TRBV29-1	.	few	TRBJ1-1	TGCAGCGTTGCCAGGCGGGGGAACACTGAAGCTTTCTTT	CSVARRGNTEAFF